This TCR beta chain was identified in a study of CD8 T cells in ankylosing spondylitis. This clonotype was seen repeatedly, ten times or more. No antigen is known for it. V was cut by 0 bases and J by 4 bases, with 11 bases left in between. The germline V gene encodes CDR1 SGDLS and CDR2 YYNGEE. The CDR3 loop spans 15 amino acids. TCRdb re-analysed the 5' RACE reads in MiXCR, keeping a single row per CDR3 protein. Counted here are over 450,000 distinct CDR3 sequences, 10% to 15% occurring once; the ten biggest clones make up almost 7%. The study's findings and limits: Ankylosing spondylitis blood appeared to be characterized by a TCR beta motif of 8 or 9 highly homologous variants.

The V gene is TRBV9, the J gene TRBJ2-4; no clear D. Sequences were obtained from blood, either unsorted or a sorted T cell fraction (not recorded which). The TCR originated in a male donor with ankylosing spondylitis. For the CDR3, the DNA is TGTGCCAGCAGCGTAGGACCCTCTCAAAAAAACATTCAGTACTTC. Protein product: CASSVGPSQKNIQYF.